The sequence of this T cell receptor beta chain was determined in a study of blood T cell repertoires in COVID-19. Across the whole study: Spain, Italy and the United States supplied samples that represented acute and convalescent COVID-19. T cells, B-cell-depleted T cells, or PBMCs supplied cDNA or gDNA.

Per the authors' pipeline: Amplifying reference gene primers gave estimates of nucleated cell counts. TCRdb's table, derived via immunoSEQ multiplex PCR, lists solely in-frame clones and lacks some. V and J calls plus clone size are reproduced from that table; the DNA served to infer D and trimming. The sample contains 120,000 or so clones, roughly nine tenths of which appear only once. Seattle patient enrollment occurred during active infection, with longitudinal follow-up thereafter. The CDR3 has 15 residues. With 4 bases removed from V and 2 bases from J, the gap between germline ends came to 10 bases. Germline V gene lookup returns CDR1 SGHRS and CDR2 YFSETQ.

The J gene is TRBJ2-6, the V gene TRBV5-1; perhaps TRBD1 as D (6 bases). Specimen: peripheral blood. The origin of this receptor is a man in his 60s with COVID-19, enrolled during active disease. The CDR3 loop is CASSQRQAGANVLTF. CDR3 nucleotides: TGCGCCAGCAGCCAAAGACAGGCTGGGGCCAACGTCCTGACTTTC.